This T cell receptor (beta chain) was recorded in a study of OX40 agonist ivuxolimab in advanced cancers. Looking at the study overall: Patients treated during dose escalation were battling hepatocellular carcinoma, melanoma, renal cell or head and neck cancer. A mean age of about 56 years, range roughly 20 to 85, was recorded, and 80% to 90% were male.

Trimming shortened V by 5 bases and J by 10 bases, and 18 bases separated the two germline ends. The CDR3 length is 15 residues. CDR1 and CDR2 (germline): MNHNS, SASEGT. Study findings and constraints: Certain nonresponding patients likewise had low normalized T-cell clonal expansion.

A single count supports this clone. Its antigen remains unknown. Repertoires were generated with immunoSEQ multiplex PCR, while TCRdb's copy carries only in-frame clones and drops some. Of 35,000 to 50,000 clones in the sample, around 87% were seen once. The sequences come from CD4+ or CD8+ T cells sorted from blood, collected in a trial of the OX40 agonist ivuxolimab. The TCR sequence derives from an adult with an advanced solid tumor such as melanoma, head and neck, liver or kidney cancer. The chain carries TRBV6-1 and TRBJ1-6, with a weak D call TRBD1 (5 bases). CDR3 in DNA: TGTGCCAGCAGTCCGCTGGCTCAGGGCCACTCACCCCTCCACTTT. The encoded protein is CASSPLAQGHSPLHF.